Given below is one TCR beta chain in context. No cognate antigen has been identified for it. No per-base quality is available; no much larger clone lies one base away. The immunoSEQ Assay, a bias-controlled multiplex PCR, was used to amplify TCRbeta CDR3 regions from genomic DNA. The original methods were these. Nucleated cell counts per sample were estimated from amplification of reference gene primers within the assay. To quantify the absolute abundance of each unique TCRbeta CDR3 rearrangement, sequence reads were collapsed and filtered. For each sample, productive Simpson clonality was calculated as the square root of Simpson's diversity index over productive rearrangements. TCRdb provides this immuneACCESS table in a form limited to in-frame rearrangements. Some clones are lacking; in checked studies, under half of them reflect an unresolved V gene, and why the rest are absent is not known. The DNA gave D and trimming, while V, J and clone size come from that table. The sample has hundreds of thousands of clones on record, 86% of them singletons. The top ten constitute 2% to 2.5% of the sample.

The sample comes from a study of blood T cell repertoires in COVID-19 (dated by TCRdb to 2019 to 2021). Broadly, across the study: Samples covering the acute and convalescent phases of COVID-19 were provided by collaborators in the United States, Italy and Spain. The material from the prospective study consisted of cDNA or gDNA derived from T cells, B-cell-depleted T cells, or PBMCs. The dataset comprised deeply sampled blood TCRbeta repertoires from subjects exposed to, actively infected with, or recovered from COVID-19. The repertoires were made available in a free public database intended to serve as a resource for research on the immune response to SARS-CoV-2. The samples were drawn from two sources: the first 160 participants of the ongoing ImmuneRACE study, and over 950 subjects contributed by 6 global collaborators. The sample metadata nearly always contained a de-identified subject ID, COVID-19 status, age in years and sex. HLA class I and class II types, where available, came from metadata supplied by the sample provider rather than from assay-based typing. What the work shows at the level of the full study, not this receptor alone: The amount of clinical and demographic metadata varied by source and participant and was provided uncurated.

Participants in the prospective study were enrolled through a virtual design, were aged roughly 18 to 100 years, and lived in roughly 26 United States geographic areas. Cohort assignment in the prospective study relied on participant-reported clinical history from a screening survey and a study questionnaire. Recovered participants in ImmuneRACE Cohort 3 were defined by two consecutive negative NP/OP PCR tests, clearance by a healthcare professional, or resolution of symptoms. In the prospective study, mobile phlebotomists collected whole blood, serum and a nasopharyngeal or oropharyngeal swab from each participant. Participants in the prospective study had the option to provide additional blood draws and questionnaires over a roughly two-month period. Prospective study blood samples were shipped either frozen or at room temperature before DNA extraction. CDR1 LNHDA and CDR2 SQIVND are derived from the germline V gene (reference sequence). V is shortened by 9 bases, J by 0 bases, and the region joining them spans 17 bases. The CDR3 numbers 15 residues from cysteine through phenylalanine. This entry keeps only the CDR3 DNA: 45 bases, framed from base 1.

The rearrangement combines TRBV19 with TRBJ1-2; the D gene is perhaps TRBD1, from 5 matching bases. Sequencing was carried out using PBMCs or T cells enriched from blood (not recorded which). The origin of this receptor is a woman in her forties or fifties who had recovered from COVID-19. In nucleotides, the sequence is TGTGCCAGCACCTTGTGGGGGGAGGCTAACTATGGCTACACCTTC. This codes for CASTLWGEANYGYTF.